Shown below are 4 T cell receptor beta chains from a single sample sequenced in a study of T cells expressing NK-cell markers. Each CDR3 protein gets one entry in TCRdb, which reprocessed the 5' RACE reads and gives no DNA. This repertoire includes hundreds of thousands of distinct CDR3 sequences. The specimen sequenced was blood T cells: a sorted CD56 or NKG2C T cell subset, CD4+ or CD8+ T cells, or bulk PBMC T cells (not recorded which). These receptors were taken from a man aged 18 to 35 in good health.

The chain couples TRBV7-9 to TRBJ2-1; TCRdb's assignment of TRBD2 cannot be checked, as there is no DNA. This CDR3 is 14 amino acids long. In germline, CDR1 is SEHNR, CDR2 FQNEAQ (reference sequence). The CDR3 sequence: CASHMASGRSEQFF.

The gene calls are TRBV11-2 and TRBJ2-2; TCRdb's D call of TRBD2 is untestable without DNA. CDR3 length: 16 residues. In germline, CDR1 is SGHAT, CDR2 FQNNGV. Here the CDR3 reads CASSRAGGSNTGELFF. Filled out from reference TRBV11-2 and TRBJ2-2, the complete variable domain reads EAGVAQSPRYKIIEKRQSVAFWCNPISGHATLYWYQQILGQGPKLLIQFQNNGVVDDSQLPKDRFSAERLKGVDSTLKIQPAKLEDSAVYLCASSRAGGSNTGELFFGEGSRLTVL.

The genes are TRBV7-9 and TRBJ1-2; TCRdb indicates TRBD1, and absent DNA this call remains unverified. The CDR3 covers 14 residues. Germline values: CDR1 SEHNR, CDR2 FQNEAQ (reference sequence). Here the CDR3 reads CASRETGVDYGYTF. Variable domain in full (rest from reference TRBV7-9 and TRBJ1-2): DTGVSQNPRHKITKRGQNVTFRCDPISEHNRLYWYRQTLGQGPEFLTYFQNEAQLEKSRLLSDRFSAERPKGSFSTLEIQRTEQGDSAMYLCASRETGVDYGYTFGSGTRLTVV.

V usage is TRBV20-1 and J usage is TRBJ2-1; TCRdb's D call, TRBD2, is unchecked because there is no DNA. From germline, CDR1 is DFQATT and CDR2 SNEGSKA (reference sequence). The CDR3 has 13 residues. The chain's CDR3 is CSAPEGATGEQFF.